The 10 T cell receptor beta chains reported below all come from one sample, sequenced in a study of PD-L1 blockade in urothelial cancer. Time point described: pretreatment peripheral blood. Profiling relied on immunoSEQ multiplex PCR, and the TCRdb table lists in-frame clones only, not all of them. The data contain tens of thousands of clones, roughly 84% of them singletons. Sequenced here: PBMCs, sampled around atezolizumab (anti-PD-L1) treatment. These receptors all come from a woman aged 70 to 79 with urothelial cancer.

V is TRBV2 and J is TRBJ1-1, with no clear D. Germline values: CDR1 SNHLY, CDR2 FYNNEI. The CDR3 is 16 residues long. The V end lost 2 bases, the J end lost 4 bases, and 17 bases lay between the germline ends. CDR3 protein: CASSEWAGVFGTEAFF. The DNA for the CDR3 is TGTGCCAGCAGTGAATGGGCCGGGGTCTTTGGCACTGAAGCTTTCTTT.

This clone appeared a few times. The gene calls are TRBV6-1 and TRBJ1-4; D is unclear. This CDR3 contains 16 residues. V was cut by 4 bases and J by 0 bases, with 12 bases left in between. CDR1 and CDR2 (germline): MNHNS, SASEGT. The CDR3 DNA reads as TGTGCCAGCAGTGGGCAAAGGAGGGCAACTAATGAAAAACTGTTTTTT. This sequence encodes CASSGQRRATNEKLFF.

The V gene is TRBV4-2, the J gene TRBJ1-5, with a tentative D call TRBD1 (5 bases). Germline V CDR1 and CDR2: LGHNA, YNFKEQ. V lost 2 bases and J lost 2, with 10 bases in between. This CDR3 is 15 amino acids long. The CDR3, as DNA: TGTGCCAGCAGCCAAAGTTTAGGGGGCAATCAGCCCCAGCATTTT. It specifies CASSQSLGGNQPQHF.

The chain combines TRBV10-3 with TRBJ2-7; tentatively, D is TRBD1 (7 bases). Trimming stripped 0 bases from V and 4 bases from J, with 16 bases between. This CDR3 is built from 16 residues. Germline CDR1 reads ENHRY; CDR2 reads SYGVKD. This chain's CDR3 is CAISESGGGAGYEQYF. Written as DNA, the CDR3 is TGTGCCATCAGTGAGTCTGGAGGGGGCGCGGGATACGAGCAGTACTTC.

The V and J genes are TRBV10-3 and TRBJ2-3, with D possibly matching TRBD1 (5 bases). Per the germline V gene, CDR1 is ENHRY and CDR2 is SYGVKD. Deletions cut 7 bases from V and 4 bases from J, with 15 bases between. The CDR3 extends over 14 amino acids. CDR3 residues: CAIMSGQGSDTQYF. CDR3 coding DNA: TGTGCCATCATGAGTGGGCAGGGTTCAGATACGCAGTATTTT.

V and J are TRBV30 and TRBJ2-3; D gene uncertain. This CDR3 contains 11 residues. Trimming took off 3 bases at V and 6 bases at J, with 7 bases between the two ends. Germline loops: CDR1 GTSNPN, CDR2 SVGIG (reference sequence). The CDR3 DNA reads TGTGCCTGGAGGTCTATCGATACGCAGTATTTT. It codes for CAWRSIDTQYF.

This chain connects TRBV23-1 to TRBJ1-4; 9 bases map to TRBD1. TRBV23-1 is an ORF, with its function uncertain. Unmatched junction bases numbered 11, after V lost 6 bases and J lost 0 bases. The CDR3 runs to 18 residues. This CDR3 is CASSRIQGASTTNEKLFF. The CDR3 DNA reads TGCGCCAGCAGCCGGATACAGGGGGCTTCGACAACTAATGAAAAACTGTTTTTT.

The chain couples TRBV13 to TRBJ1-1; D gene uncertain. This CDR3 comprises 13 residues. The V gene lost 5 bases and the J gene lost 11 bases, with 18 bases spanning the gap. Per the germline V gene, CDR1 is PRHDT and CDR2 is FYEKMQ (reference sequence). The DNA of the CDR3 is TGTGCCAGCAGCACCCGGGGTGGCAAAAGGGCTTTCTTT. Residues: CASSTRGGKRAFF.

The chain uses TRBV6-5 and TRBJ2-7, with D perhaps TRBD1 (6 bases). CDR1 and CDR2 from the germline V gene are MNHEY and SVGAGI. The CDR3 is made up of 15 amino acids. V gave up 0 bases and J gave up 5 bases, with 14 bases separating them. CDR3 in amino acids: CASSYSVRGYHEQYF. CDR3 DNA sequence: TGTGCCAGCAGTTACTCAGTCAGGGGATACCACGAGCAGTACTTC.

V gene TRBV7-6 combines with J gene TRBJ2-2; 11 nucleotides match TRBD2. The CDR3 extends over 15 amino acids. Germline-derived CDR1 and CDR2 are SGHVS and FNYEAQ. V was clipped by 7 bases and J by 5 bases; unmatched bases: 6. This CDR3 reads CASTQLAGETGELFF. The CDR3, as DNA: TGTGCCAGCACCCAACTAGCGGGAGAGACCGGGGAGCTGTTTTTT.